The entry that follows covers one T cell receptor beta chain sequence. What it binds is not known. The sample belongs to a study of cytomegalovirus exposure and HLA in healthy donors. The V end lost 5 bases, the J end lost 8 bases, and 18 bases lay between the germline ends. The CDR3 spans 14 residues. Germline V CDR1 and CDR2: KGHSH, LQKENI. Nominal health characterized the donors when sampled, though unrecorded immune exposures were likely. Study-wide findings and caveats: When a later analysis was performed, an Asian-associated ancestry cluster reportedly had fewer N-insertions than the roughly 670-donor mean.

PCR used 60 Vbeta primers and 13 Jbeta primers. Profiling relied on immunoSEQ multiplex PCR, and the TCRdb table lists in-frame clones only, not all of them. The profile shows about 160,000 clones, 82% of them singletons. The clonotype was recovered from a male donor in good health and CMV-seropositive. The rearrangement joins TRBV18 to TRBJ1-2; D uncertain. The sequencing sample was made of PBMCs. This CDR3 is CASSTTQKIDGYTF. In DNA, the CDR3 is TGTGCCAGCTCAACGACACAAAAAATAGACGGCTACACCTTC.